Each of the 28 T cell receptor beta chains below was sequenced from the same sample in a study of blood T cell repertoires in COVID-19. Repertoires were generated with immunoSEQ multiplex PCR, while TCRdb's copy carries only in-frame clones and drops some. The sample shows fewer than 80,000 clones, 88% of them seen only once. Sequenced: peripheral blood. These receptors were collected from a human donor in a cohort sampled during active COVID-19.

The chain employs TRBV2 and TRBJ2-3; the D gene is possibly TRBD1 (6 bases). V was pared by 4 bases and J by 0 bases, with 14 bases between. CDR1 and CDR2 (germline): SNHLY, FYNNEI. The CDR3 has 16 residues. CDR3 bases: TGTGCCAGCAGTGCGGACAGTTCACCTAGCACAGATACGCAGTATTTT. This sequence encodes CASSADSSPSTDTQYF.

V is TRBV7-2 and J is TRBJ2-7, with D unresolved. CDR1 and CDR2 from the germline V gene are SGHTA and FQGNSA. Trimming removed 5 bases at V and 0 bases at J, with 5 bases between. CDR3 size: 12 residues. The DNA of the CDR3 is TGTGCCAGCAGCATACTCTCCTACGAGCAGTACTTC. Translating gives CASSILSYEQYF.

This clone has a single count. The V and J genes are TRBV18 and TRBJ2-5, with 9 bases matching TRBD2. The V gene end was trimmed by 2 bases and the J gene end by 5 bases; junction bases not matched to a gene: 6. From germline, CDR1 is KGHSH and CDR2 LQKENI. The CDR3 contains 15 residues. CDR3 nucleotide sequence: TGTGCCAGCTCACCAACGAAGGCGGGAGGGGAGACCCAGTACTTC. Translation gives CASSPTKAGGETQYF.

J is TRBJ2-5 and V is TRBV7-8; possibly TRBD1 for D (6 bases). Trimming removed 2 bases from V and 5 bases from J, with 9 bases in between. The CDR3 runs to 13 residues. Germline V gene sequence: CDR1 SGHVS, CDR2 FQNEAQ. The CDR3 DNA reads as TGTGCCAGCAGCTTAAGACAGGCGGAGACCCAGTACTTC. It encodes CASSLRQAETQYF.

A few counts support this clone. The J gene is TRBJ2-7, the V gene TRBV18; possibly TRBD2 for D (6 bases). Germline V gene lookup returns CDR1 KGHSH and CDR2 LQKENI. The CDR3 consists of 15 residues. V was shortened by 0 bases and J by 7 bases, with 16 bases between the two germline ends. The CDR3, as DNA: TGTGCCAGCTCACCACCGAGCGGGCGCCGAGGTGAGCAGTACTTC. The encoded protein is CASSPPSGRRGEQYF. The full variable domain, its missing parts supplied by reference TRBV18 and TRBJ2-7, is NAGVMQNPRHLVRRRGQEARLRCSPMKGHSHVYWYRQLPEEGLKFMVYLQKENIIDESGMPKERFSAEFPKEGPSILRIQQVVRGDSAAYFCASSPPSGRRGEQYFGPGTRLTVT.

This chain links TRBV29-1 with TRBJ2-7; 7 bases fit TRBD1. Germline assignment: CDR1 SQVTM and CDR2 ANQGSEA. The CDR3 runs 13 residues. V shed 7 bases and J 1 base; nucleotides not matched to a gene: 7. CDR3 amino acids: CSAAQGISYEQYF. DNA for the CDR3: TGCAGCGCGGCACAGGGGATTTCCTACGAGCAGTACTTC.

The chain has TRBV7-9 and TRBJ1-2; 8 bases are a match to TRBD1. V shed 0 bases and J 3 bases; nucleotides not matched to a gene: 6. Per germline, CDR1 SEHNR and CDR2 FQNEAQ (reference sequence). The CDR3 consists of 16 residues. The CDR3 protein is CASSLAPQGADYGYTF. The CDR3 nucleotides read TGTGCCAGCAGCTTAGCCCCGCAGGGGGCTGACTATGGCTACACCTTC.

The V call is TRBV28, the J call TRBJ2-3; 7 positions agree with TRBD2. The ends lost 7 bases at V and 2 bases at J; junction bases unmatched: 9. The germline CDR1 and CDR2 sequences are MDHEN and SYDVKM. The CDR3 runs 15 residues. This chain's CDR3 is CASTRRLADTDTQYF. The CDR3 DNA reads TGTGCCAGCACCAGGAGACTAGCTGACACAGATACGCAGTATTTT. The full variable domain, with the rest looked up from reference TRBV28 and TRBJ2-3, is DVKVTQSSRYLVKRTGEKVFLECVQDMDHENMFWYRQDPGLGLRLIYFSYDVKMKEKGDIPEGYSVSREKKERFSLILESASTNQTSMYLCASTRRLADTDTQYFGPGTRLTVL.

The chain combines TRBV4-1 with TRBJ2-7; D gene ambiguous. Between the trimmed V and J ends, which lost 1 base and 3 bases, there was a span of 7 bases. This CDR3 is 13 amino acids long. CDR1 is MGHRA, CDR2 YSYEKL, per germline. CDR3: CASSQAAYYEQYF. The CDR3 DNA is TGCGCCAGCAGCCAAGCCGCCTACTACGAGCAGTACTTC.

This chain uses TRBV30 with TRBJ2-7; tentative D call: TRBD1 (6 bases). This CDR3 is built from 13 residues. The V and J ends lost 2 bases and 6 bases respectively, with 14 bases between them. CDR1 and CDR2 from the germline V gene are GTSNPN and SVGIG (reference sequence). The CDR3 DNA follows: TGTGCCTGGAGTCGCGACAGGTTGGGCGAGCAGTACTTC. Its translation: CAWSRDRLGEQYF.

This chain links TRBV7-9 with TRBJ1-5, with a weak D call TRBD1 (6 bases). V dropped 3 bases and J dropped 5 bases, with 8 bases sitting between them. The CDR3 is made up of 13 amino acids. Germline V gene lookup returns CDR1 SEHNR and CDR2 FQNEAQ (reference sequence). The CDR3 reads CASSLGADQPQHF. DNA for the CDR3: TGTGCCAGCAGCTTGGGGGCTGATCAGCCCCAGCATTTT.

The rearrangement uses TRBV7-8 and TRBJ1-1; 8 nucleotides align to TRBD1. Germline-derived CDR1 and CDR2 are SGHVS and FQNEAQ. Unmatched junction bases numbered 4, after V lost 3 bases and J lost 1 base. The CDR3 consists of 15 residues. The CDR3 sequence is CASSFTGTGNTEAFF. The CDR3 bases are TGTGCCAGCAGCTTTACCGGGACAGGGAACACTGAAGCTTTCTTT.

This clone has ten or more counts. The genes are TRBV6-5 and TRBJ1-6; 9 bases line up with TRBD1. V lost 4 bases and J lost 10; bases outside the gene matches: 8. The CDR3 is made up of 15 amino acids. CDR1 MNHEY and CDR2 SVGAGI come from the germline V gene. CDR3 sequence: CASSSHGQGQSPLHF. CDR3 bases: TGTGCCAGCAGTTCACATGGACAGGGGCAATCACCCCTCCACTTT.

The V and J genes are TRBV18 and TRBJ2-2; D is undetermined. The ends were cut back, 3 bases at V and 6 bases at J, with 11 bases in the middle. The CDR3 is made up of 14 amino acids. CDR1 is KGHSH and CDR2 is LQKENI in the germline V gene. The CDR3 here is CASSPGHSAGELFF. The CDR3 DNA reads as TGTGCCAGCTCACCGGGCCATAGTGCCGGGGAGCTGTTTTTT. Looking up the rest from reference TRBV18 and TRBJ2-2 gives the full variable domain: NAGVMQNPRHLVRRRGQEARLRCSPMKGHSHVYWYRQLPEEGLKFMVYLQKENIIDESGMPKERFSAEFPKEGPSILRIQQVVRGDSAAYFCASSPGHSAGELFFGEGSRLTVL.

CDR3 in amino acids: CASSFRRNTEAFF. The CDR3 DNA reads TGTGCCAGCAGCTTTAGGAGGAACACTGAAGCTTTCTTT. V usage is TRBV5-5 and J usage is TRBJ1-1; D unclear. This CDR3 comprises 13 residues. From germline, CDR1 is SGHKS and CDR2 YYEKEE (reference sequence). The ends were cut back, 2 bases at V and 1 base at J, with 6 bases in the middle.

The rearrangement joins TRBV5-1 to TRBJ2-7, with 8 bases identical to TRBD1. The germline V gene has CDR1 SGHRS and CDR2 YFSETQ. The V gene end was trimmed by 2 bases and the J gene end by 4 bases; junction bases not matched to a gene: 8. The CDR3 loop spans 15 amino acids. The chain's CDR3 is CASSFTGGPLYEQYF. CDR3 sequence (DNA): TGCGCCAGCAGCTTCACAGGGGGACCCTTATACGAGCAGTACTTC.

The chain joins TRBV28 to TRBJ2-3; D is ambiguous. The CDR3 is 14 residues long. Deletions cut 2 bases from V and 6 bases from J, with 12 bases between. From germline, CDR1 is MDHEN and CDR2 SYDVKM. The CDR3: CASSLLLRRDTQYF. CDR3 sequence (DNA): TGTGCCAGCAGTTTACTACTGAGGCGGGATACGCAGTATTTT.

The chain joins TRBV7-2 to TRBJ2-1; D possibly corresponds to TRBD2 (5 bases). Germline CDR1 is SGHTA and CDR2 is FQGNSA. This CDR3 is 15 amino acids long. Trimming took 5 bases from V and 0 from J, leaving 11 bases between them. The CDR3 DNA reads TGTGCCAGCAGCCGTAGCGCGAGCTCCTACAATGAGCAGTTCTTC. Its translation: CASSRSASSYNEQFF.

The chain joins TRBV2 to TRBJ2-2, with D tentatively TRBD1 (6 bases). The V gene lost 8 bases and the J gene lost 3 bases, with 13 bases spanning the gap. CDR3 length: 14 amino acids. Looked up from germline, CDR1 is SNHLY and CDR2 is FYNNEI. The chain's CDR3 is CASSRQGHTGELFF. CDR3 DNA sequence: TGTGCCAGCTCCAGGCAGGGGCACACCGGGGAGCTGTTTTTT.

This clone was observed a handful of times. The chain couples TRBV27 to TRBJ1-3; D is possibly TRBD1 (5 bases). The germline V gene has CDR1 MNHEY and CDR2 SMNVEV (reference sequence). Trimming removed 7 bases from V and 2 bases from J, with 15 bases in between. The CDR3 extends over 15 amino acids. CDR3 protein: CASKSSGFAGNTIYF. In DNA form, the CDR3 reads TGTGCCAGCAAGAGCTCAGGGTTCGCTGGAAACACCATATATTTT.

The rearrangement uses TRBV6-6 and TRBJ1-1; TRBD1 matches 7 bases. The germline V gene has CDR1 MNHNY and CDR2 SVGAGI (reference sequence). There are 14 residues in the CDR3. With V trimmed by 6 bases and J by 5 bases, 9 bases remained unmatched. DNA for the CDR3: TGTGCCAGCAGGACAGGGCGCTTGGGGACTGAAGCTTTCTTT. It specifies CASRTGRLGTEAFF.

The CDR3 DNA reads as TGTGCCTGGAGTGGCGGGGGCACGAACACCGGGGAGCTGTTTTTT. Its protein product is CAWSGGGTNTGELFF. The chain is built from TRBV30 and TRBJ2-2; D is possibly TRBD2 (7 bases). The V end lost 1 base, the J end lost 0 bases, and 9 bases lay between the germline ends. The CDR3 runs to 15 residues. Germline lookup yields CDR1 GTSNPN and CDR2 SVGIG (reference sequence).

The gene calls are TRBV5-1 and TRBJ2-3; D may be TRBD2 (5 bases). The V end lost 4 bases, the J end lost 6 bases, and 9 bases lay between the germline ends. This CDR3 region has 12 residues. Germline lookup yields CDR1 SGHRS and CDR2 YFSETQ. CDR3 sequence (DNA): TGCGCCAGCAGCGGTGGCGGGGATACGCAGTATTTT. Protein sequence: CASSGGGDTQYF.

The V call is TRBV27, the J call TRBJ2-6; D remains unclear. CDR1 MNHEY and CDR2 SMNVEV come from the germline V gene (reference sequence). V was trimmed by 3 bases and J by 2 bases, leaving 14 bases between them. The CDR3 has 17 residues. The CDR3 bases are TGTGCCAGCAGTTTTACCCCGTCGGTCCCTGGGGCCAACGTCCTGACTTTC. Protein sequence: CASSFTPSVPGANVLTF.

The chain employs TRBV9 and TRBJ1-1, with D uncertain. The CDR3 runs 13 residues. Germline CDR1 and CDR2: SGDLS and YYNGEE. V was shortened by 4 bases and J by 1 base, with 8 bases between the two germline ends. The CDR3 protein is CASSSRQNTEAFF. Here the CDR3 DNA reads TGTGCCAGCAGCTCTCGACAGAACACTGAAGCTTTCTTT.

The chain links TRBV10-3 to TRBJ1-6; 7 bases match TRBD1. Unmatched junction bases numbered 8, after V lost 0 bases and J lost 9 bases. This CDR3 is built from 16 residues. The germline gives CDR1 ENHRY, CDR2 SYGVKD. The DNA for the CDR3 is TGTGCCATCAGTGAGTCGCGTGGGGACAGTACTTCACCCCTCCACTTT. This encodes CAISESRGDSTSPLHF.

The rearrangement uses TRBV3-1 (or the pseudogene TRBV3-2) and TRBJ2-1; 10 bases agree with TRBD2. The germline V gene has CDR1 LGHDT and CDR2 YNNKEL (reference sequence). V lost 4 bases and J lost 10; bases outside the gene matches: 1. The CDR3 totals 12 residues. CDR3 sequence reads: CASSPLAGEQFF. The CDR3 coding sequence is TGTGCCAGCAGCCCACTAGCGGGGGAGCAGTTCTTC.

The chain has TRBV7-6 and TRBJ2-2; 8 nucleotides line up with TRBD1. CDR1 and CDR2 from the germline V gene are SGHVS and FNYEAQ. The CDR3 is 16 amino acids. J was trimmed by 6 bases and V by 7 bases; bases with no gene match: 13. This chain's CDR3 is CASKETGAWGPGELFF. In DNA form, the CDR3 reads TGTGCCAGCAAAGAGACAGGGGCCTGGGGGCCCGGGGAGCTGTTTTTT.